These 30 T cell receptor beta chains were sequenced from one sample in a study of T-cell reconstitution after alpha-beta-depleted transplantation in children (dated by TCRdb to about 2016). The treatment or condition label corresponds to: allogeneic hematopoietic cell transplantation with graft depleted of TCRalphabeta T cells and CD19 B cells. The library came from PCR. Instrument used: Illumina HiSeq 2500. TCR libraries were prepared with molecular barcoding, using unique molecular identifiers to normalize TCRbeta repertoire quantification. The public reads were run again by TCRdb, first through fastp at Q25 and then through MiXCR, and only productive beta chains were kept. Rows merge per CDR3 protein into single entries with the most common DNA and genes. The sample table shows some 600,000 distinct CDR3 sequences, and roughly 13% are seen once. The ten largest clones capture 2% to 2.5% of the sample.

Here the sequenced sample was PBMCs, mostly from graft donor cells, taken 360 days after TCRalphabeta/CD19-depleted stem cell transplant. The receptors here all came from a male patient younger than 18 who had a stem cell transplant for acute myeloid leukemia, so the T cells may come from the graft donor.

The CDR3 spells CASSPPGLYTDTQYF. The CDR3 coding sequence is TGCGCCAGCAGCCCTCCGGGACTCTACACAGATACGCAGTATTTT. V is TRBV5-1 and J is TRBJ2-3, with D possibly being TRBD2 (6 bases). The germline V gene has CDR1 SGHRS and CDR2 YFSETQ. Trimming removed 4 bases from V and 2 bases from J, with 14 bases in between. The CDR3 has 15 amino acids. The whole variable domain, remainder taken from reference TRBV5-1 and TRBJ2-3, is KAGVTQTPRYLIKTRGQQVTLSCSPISGHRSVSWYQQTPGQGLQFLFEYFSETQRNKGNFPGRFSGRQFSNSRSEMNVSTLELGDSALYLCASSPPGLYTDTQYFGPGTRLTVL.

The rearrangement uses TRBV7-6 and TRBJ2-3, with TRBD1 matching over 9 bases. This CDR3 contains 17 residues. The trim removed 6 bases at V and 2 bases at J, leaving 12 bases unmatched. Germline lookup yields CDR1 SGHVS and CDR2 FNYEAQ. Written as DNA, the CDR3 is TGTGCCAGCAGTACCGCTTTCCGGGACAGGGTCACAGATACGCAGTATTTT. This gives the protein CASSTAFRDRVTDTQYF.

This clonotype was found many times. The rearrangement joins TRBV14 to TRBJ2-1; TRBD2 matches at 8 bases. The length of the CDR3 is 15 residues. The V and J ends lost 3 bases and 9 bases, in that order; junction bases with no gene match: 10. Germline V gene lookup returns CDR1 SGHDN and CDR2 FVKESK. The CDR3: CASSHPREGRGEQFF. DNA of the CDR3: TGTGCCAGCAGCCACCCTCGGGAGGGCCGGGGTGAGCAGTTCTTC.

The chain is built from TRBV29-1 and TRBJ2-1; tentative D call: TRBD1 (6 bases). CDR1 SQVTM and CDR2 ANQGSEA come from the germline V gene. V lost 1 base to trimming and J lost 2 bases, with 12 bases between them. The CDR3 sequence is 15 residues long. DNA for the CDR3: TGCAGCGTTGAAGTGGTGGACAGAGCCTACAATGAGCAGTTCTTC. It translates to CSVEVVDRAYNEQFF.

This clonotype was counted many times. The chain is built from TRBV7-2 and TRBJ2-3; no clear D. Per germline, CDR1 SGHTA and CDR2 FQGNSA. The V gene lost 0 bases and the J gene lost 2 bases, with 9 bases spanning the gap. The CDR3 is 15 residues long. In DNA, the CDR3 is TGTGCCAGCAGCTTAGCCCTGGGATACACAGATACGCAGTATTTT. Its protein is CASSLALGYTDTQYF.

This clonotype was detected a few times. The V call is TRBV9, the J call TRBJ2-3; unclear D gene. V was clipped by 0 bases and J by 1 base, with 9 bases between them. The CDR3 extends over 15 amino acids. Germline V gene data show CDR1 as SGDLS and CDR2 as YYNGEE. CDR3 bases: TGTGCCAGCAGCGTAGTGTCGGATCGCACAGATACGCAGTATTTT. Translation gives CASSVVSDRTDTQYF.

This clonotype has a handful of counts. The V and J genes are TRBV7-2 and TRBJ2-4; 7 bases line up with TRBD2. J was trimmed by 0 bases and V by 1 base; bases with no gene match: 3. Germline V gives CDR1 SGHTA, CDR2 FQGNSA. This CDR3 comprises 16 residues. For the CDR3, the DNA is TGTGCCAGCAGCTTAGGAGCGGGGCTAGCCAAAAACATTCAGTACTTC. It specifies CASSLGAGLAKNIQYF.

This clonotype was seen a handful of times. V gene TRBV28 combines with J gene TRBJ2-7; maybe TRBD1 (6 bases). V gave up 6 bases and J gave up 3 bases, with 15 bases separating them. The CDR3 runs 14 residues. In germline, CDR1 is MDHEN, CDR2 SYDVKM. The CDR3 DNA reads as TGTGCCAGCAGGGTCTCGACAGGATACTACGAGCAGTACTTC. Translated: CASRVSTGYYEQYF.

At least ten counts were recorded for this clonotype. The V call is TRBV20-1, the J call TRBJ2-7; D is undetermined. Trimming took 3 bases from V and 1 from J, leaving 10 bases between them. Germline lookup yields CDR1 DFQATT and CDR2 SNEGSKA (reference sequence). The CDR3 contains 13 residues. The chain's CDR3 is CSASLGRSYEQYF. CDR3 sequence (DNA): TGCAGTGCTAGTCTCGGCCGATCCTACGAGCAGTACTTC.

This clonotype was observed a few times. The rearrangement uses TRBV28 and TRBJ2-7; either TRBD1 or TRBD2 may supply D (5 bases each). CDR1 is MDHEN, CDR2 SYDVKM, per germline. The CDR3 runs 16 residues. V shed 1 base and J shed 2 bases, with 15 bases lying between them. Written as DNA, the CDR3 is TGTGCCAGCAGTTTATCCATTGGACTGGGGGCCTACGAGCAGTACTTC. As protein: CASSLSIGLGAYEQYF.

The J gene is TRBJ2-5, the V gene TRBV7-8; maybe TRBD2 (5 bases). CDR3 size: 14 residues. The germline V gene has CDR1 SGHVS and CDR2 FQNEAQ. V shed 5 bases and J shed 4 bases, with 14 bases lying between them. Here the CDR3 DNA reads TGTGCCAGCAGCGGGCGGGTTCCGGGAGAGACCCAGTACTTC. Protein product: CASSGRVPGETQYF.

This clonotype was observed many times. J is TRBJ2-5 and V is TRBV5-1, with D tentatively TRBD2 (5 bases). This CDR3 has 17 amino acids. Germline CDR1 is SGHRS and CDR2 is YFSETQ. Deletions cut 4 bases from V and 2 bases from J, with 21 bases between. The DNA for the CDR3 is TGCGCCAGCAGCCGGAAAGTGAGCGGCGGCATACAAGAGACCCAGTACTTC. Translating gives CASSRKVSGGIQETQYF.

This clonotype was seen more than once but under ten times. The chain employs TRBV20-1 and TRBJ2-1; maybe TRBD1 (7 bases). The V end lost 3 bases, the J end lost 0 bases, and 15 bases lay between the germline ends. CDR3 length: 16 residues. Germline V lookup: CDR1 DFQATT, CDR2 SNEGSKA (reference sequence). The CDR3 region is CSAREEGASSYNEQFF. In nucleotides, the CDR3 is TGCAGTGCTAGGGAGGAGGGGGCCAGCTCCTACAATGAGCAGTTCTTC.

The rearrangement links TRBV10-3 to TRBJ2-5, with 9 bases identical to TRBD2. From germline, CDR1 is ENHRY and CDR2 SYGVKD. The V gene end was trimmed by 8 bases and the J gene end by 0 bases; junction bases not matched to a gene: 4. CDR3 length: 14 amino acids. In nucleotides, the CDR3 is TGTGCCATCGGGCTAGCGGGGAACCAAGAGACCCAGTACTTC. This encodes CAIGLAGNQETQYF.

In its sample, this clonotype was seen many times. The CDR3 protein is CASSLDGGPYNEQFF. DNA of the CDR3: TGCGCCAGCAGCTTGGACGGTGGGCCCTACAATGAGCAGTTCTTC. V gene TRBV5-1 combines with J gene TRBJ2-1; D is unclear. The V end lost 0 bases, the J end lost 2 bases, and 9 bases lay between the germline ends. CDR1 SGHRS and CDR2 YFSETQ come from the germline V gene. The CDR3 is 15 amino acids.

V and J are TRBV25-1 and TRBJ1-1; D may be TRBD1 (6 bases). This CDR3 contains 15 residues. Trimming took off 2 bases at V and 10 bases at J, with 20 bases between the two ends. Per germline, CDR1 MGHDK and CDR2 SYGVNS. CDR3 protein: CASSEVRIRGARAFF. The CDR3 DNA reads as TGTGCCAGCAGTGAAGTCCGCATTAGGGGGGCGAGAGCTTTCTTT.

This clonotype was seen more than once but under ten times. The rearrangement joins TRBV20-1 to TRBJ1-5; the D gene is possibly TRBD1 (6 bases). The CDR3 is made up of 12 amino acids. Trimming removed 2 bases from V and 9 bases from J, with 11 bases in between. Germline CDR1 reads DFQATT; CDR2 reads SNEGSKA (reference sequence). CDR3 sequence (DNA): TGCAGTGCTAGAAGGGGGGCCCGGCCCCAGCATTTT. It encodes CSARRGARPQHF.

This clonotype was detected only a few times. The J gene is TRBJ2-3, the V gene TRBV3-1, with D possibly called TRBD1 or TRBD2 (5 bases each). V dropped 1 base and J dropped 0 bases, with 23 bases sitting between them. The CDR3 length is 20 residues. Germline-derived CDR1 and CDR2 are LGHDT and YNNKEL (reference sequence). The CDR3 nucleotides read TGTGCCAGCAGCCAAGTCAGGAAAACCGGGACGCCTCCTAGCACAGATACGCAGTATTTT. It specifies CASSQVRKTGTPPSTDTQYF.

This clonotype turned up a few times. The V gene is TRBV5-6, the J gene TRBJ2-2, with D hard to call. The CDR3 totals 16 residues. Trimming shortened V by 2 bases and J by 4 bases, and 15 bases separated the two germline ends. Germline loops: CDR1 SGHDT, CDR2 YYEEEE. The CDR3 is CASSLRLDETTGELFF. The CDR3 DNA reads TGTGCCAGCAGCTTAAGGCTAGACGAAACCACCGGGGAGCTGTTTTTT.

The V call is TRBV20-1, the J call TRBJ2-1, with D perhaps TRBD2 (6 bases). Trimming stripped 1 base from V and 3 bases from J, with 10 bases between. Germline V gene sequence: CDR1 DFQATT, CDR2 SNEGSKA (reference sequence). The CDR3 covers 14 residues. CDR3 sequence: CSARGGGNYNEQFF. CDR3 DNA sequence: TGCAGTGCTAGAGGGGGCGGGAACTACAATGAGCAGTTCTTC.

CDR3 loop: CSARGGTSGRTEYF. The CDR3 DNA sequence: TGCAGTGCTAGGGGCGGGACTAGCGGGAGAACAGAGTACTTC. The gene calls are TRBV20-1 and TRBJ2-7, with 14 bases matching TRBD2. The CDR3 has 14 residues. Per the germline V gene, CDR1 is DFQATT and CDR2 is SNEGSKA (reference sequence). V lost 3 bases, J lost 11 bases, and 9 bases stayed unmatched.

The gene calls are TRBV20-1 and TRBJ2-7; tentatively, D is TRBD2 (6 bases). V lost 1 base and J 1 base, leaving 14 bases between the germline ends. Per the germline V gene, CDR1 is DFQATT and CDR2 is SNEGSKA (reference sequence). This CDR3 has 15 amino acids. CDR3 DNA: TGCAGTGCTAGAGCCTCTAGCGCCCTTTCCTACGAGCAGTACTTC. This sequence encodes CSARASSALSYEQYF.

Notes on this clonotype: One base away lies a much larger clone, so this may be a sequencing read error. CDR3 in DNA: TGTGCCACCAGCAGAACTCTTCTAGGTGGGGAGACCGAGTACTTC. This encodes CATSRTLLGGETEYF. The rearrangement links TRBV15 to TRBJ2-5, with D tentatively TRBD2 (5 bases). The CDR3 length is 15 residues. From germline, CDR1 is LNHNV and CDR2 YYDKDF (reference sequence).

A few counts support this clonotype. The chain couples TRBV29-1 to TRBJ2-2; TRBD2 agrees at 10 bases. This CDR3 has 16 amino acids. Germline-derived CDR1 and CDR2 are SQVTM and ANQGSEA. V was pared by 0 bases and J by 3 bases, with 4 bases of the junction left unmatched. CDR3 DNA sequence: TGCAGCGTTGAAGATCTAGCGGGAGTCGACACCGGGGAGCTGTTTTTT. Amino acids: CSVEDLAGVDTGELFF.

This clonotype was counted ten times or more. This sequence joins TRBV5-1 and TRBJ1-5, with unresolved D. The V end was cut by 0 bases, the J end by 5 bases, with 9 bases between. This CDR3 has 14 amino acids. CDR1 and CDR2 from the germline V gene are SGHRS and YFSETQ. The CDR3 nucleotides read TGCGCCAGCAGCTTGGAGGGTAGAGATCAGCCCCAGCATTTT. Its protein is CASSLEGRDQPQHF.

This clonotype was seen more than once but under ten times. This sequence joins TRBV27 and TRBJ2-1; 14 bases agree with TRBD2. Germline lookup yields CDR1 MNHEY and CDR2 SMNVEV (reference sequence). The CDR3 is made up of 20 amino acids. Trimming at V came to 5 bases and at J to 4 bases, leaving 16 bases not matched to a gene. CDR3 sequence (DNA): TGTGCCAGCAGTCCCCGGACTAGCGGGAGGTGGGGCAACTCGTACAATGAGCAGTTCTTC. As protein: CASSPRTSGRWGNSYNEQFF.

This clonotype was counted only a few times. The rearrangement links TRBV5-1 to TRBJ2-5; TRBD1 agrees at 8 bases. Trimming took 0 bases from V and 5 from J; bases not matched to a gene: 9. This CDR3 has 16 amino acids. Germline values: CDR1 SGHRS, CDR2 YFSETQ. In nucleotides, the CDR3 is TGCGCCAGCAGCTTGGTTCCAGGGGGCATGTTCGAGACCCAGTACTTC. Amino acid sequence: CASSLVPGGMFETQYF.

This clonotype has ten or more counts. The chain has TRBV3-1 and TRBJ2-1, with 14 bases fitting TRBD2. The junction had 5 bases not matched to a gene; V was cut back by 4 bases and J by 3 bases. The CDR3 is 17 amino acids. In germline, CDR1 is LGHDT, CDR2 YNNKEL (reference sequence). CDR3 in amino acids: CASSPRTSGRIYNEQFF. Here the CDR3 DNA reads TGTGCCAGCAGCCCCCGGACTAGCGGGAGGATCTACAATGAGCAGTTCTTC.

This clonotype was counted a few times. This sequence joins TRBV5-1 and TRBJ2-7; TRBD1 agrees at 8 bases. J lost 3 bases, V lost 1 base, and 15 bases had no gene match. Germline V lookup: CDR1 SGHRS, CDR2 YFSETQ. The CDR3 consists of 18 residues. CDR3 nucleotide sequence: TGCGCCAGCAGCTTGTCGAGGGATGGATCCGACAGGGGCTACGAGCAGTACTTC. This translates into CASSLSRDGSDRGYEQYF.

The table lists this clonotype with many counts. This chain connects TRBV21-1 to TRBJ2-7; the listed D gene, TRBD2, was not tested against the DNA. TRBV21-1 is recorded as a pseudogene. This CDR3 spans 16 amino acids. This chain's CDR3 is CASSKVGTSGIYEQYF. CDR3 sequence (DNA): TGTGCCAGCAGCAAAGTGGGGACTAGCGGGATCTACGAGCAGTACTTC.